This T cell receptor (delta chain) was identified in a study of gamma-delta T cells after stem cell transplantation. CDR3 length: 22 residues. V was trimmed by 9 bases and J by 10 bases, leaving 50 bases between them. Germline assignment: CDR1 GEAIGNYY and CDR2 EKD. TCRdb re-processed the RT-PCR reads via CATT. The sample has some 16,000 delta-chain clones; over 8% are singletons. This clone was counted a single time. The sequenced sample consisted of gamma-delta T cells. J is TRDJ1 and V is TRDV2; D tentatively reads TRDD2 or TRDD3 (5 bases each). The sequence came from a human donor. It is not recorded whose cells these are; they may come from a transplant donor. The CDR3 DNA reads TGTGCCCGCGACACCCTACGGATTGGGGTCATTAATACTGGAGTTCACAACTATACACTCATCTTT. It translates to CARDTLRIGVINTGVHNYTLIF.